The 28 T cell receptor beta chains below were found in one sample sequenced in a study of spatial heterogeneity in lung cancer. The sample's time point: sample taken at primary tumor resection. Sequencing covered unsorted whole RNA taken from tumor, nontumor lung or frozen PBMC. TCRdb used MiXCR to reprocess the 5' RACE reads, holding one entry per CDR3 protein. The sample has approximately 82,000 distinct CDR3 sequences; over 9.5% are singletons. The specimen comprised PBMCs, sampled at surgery. The receptors originated from a male donor with early-stage non-small cell lung cancer.

The chain recombines TRBV20-1 with TRBJ2-2, with 11 bases fitting TRBD2. The CDR3 runs 16 residues. V dropped 7 bases and J dropped 6; count of bases not matched to a gene: 13. From germline, CDR1 is DFQATT and CDR2 SNEGSKA (reference sequence). CDR3 coding DNA: TGCAGTGTTAAGACTAGCGGGACCCGTTCGGCCGGGGAGCTGTTTTTT. It yields the protein CSVKTSGTRSAGELFF.

This clonotype was found once. The gene calls are TRBV20-1 and TRBJ2-2; tentatively, D is TRBD1 (5 bases). V was clipped by 6 bases and J by 4 bases, with 12 bases between them. CDR3 size: 13 residues. In germline, CDR1 is DFQATT, CDR2 SNEGSKA (reference sequence). The CDR3, as DNA: TGCAGTGCCCCAGACAGTCCCACCGGGGAGCTGTTTTTT. Translating gives CSAPDSPTGELFF.

This clonotype has a count of ten or more. J is TRBJ2-3 and V is TRBV7-2; TRBD2 is a possible D gene (5 bases). V lost 5 bases and J 8 bases, leaving 17 bases between the germline ends. Germline V gene lookup returns CDR1 SGHTA and CDR2 FQGNSA. This CDR3 is built from 14 residues. The DNA of the CDR3 is TGTGCCAGCAGCCCAAGCGGAGAAGAGGTTACGCAGTATTTT. It codes for CASSPSGEEVTQYF.

The V call is TRBV7-9, the J call TRBJ2-1, with D perhaps assigned TRBD1 or TRBD2 (6 bases each). V was shortened by 5 bases and J by 7 bases, with 15 bases between the two germline ends. The CDR3 sequence is 14 residues long. Germline assignment: CDR1 SEHNR and CDR2 FQNEAQ (reference sequence). The CDR3 DNA follows: TGTGCCAGCAGCGTAGGGGGGATTCTGAATGAGCAGTTCTTC. Translation gives CASSVGGILNEQFF.

This clonotype was recorded at least ten times. The chain links TRBV27 to TRBJ2-2; TRBD1 aligns across 7 bases. V trimming: 6 bases; J trimming: 1 base; junction bases outside the gene matches: 8. Germline CDR1 is MNHEY and CDR2 is SMNVEV (reference sequence). This CDR3 has 16 residues. Here the CDR3 reads CASSIQGILNTGELFF. In DNA form, the CDR3 reads TGTGCCAGCAGCATACAGGGGATACTGAACACCGGGGAGCTGTTTTTT.

This clonotype was detected only a few times. The V gene is TRBV5-6, the J gene TRBJ2-5; D remains ambiguous. The V gene's germline CDR1 is SGHDT and CDR2 YYEEEE. The CDR3 is 15 amino acids. Trimming pared 2 bases from V and 0 bases from J, leaving 11 bases between. The CDR3 DNA reads TGTGCCAGCAGCTTAGGGCAGTCGTACCAAGAGACCCAGTACTTC. It yields the protein CASSLGQSYQETQYF.

This clonotype was recorded a few times. The chain is built from TRBV5-6 and TRBJ1-1; TRBD1 might be the D (5 bases). Trimming took 4 bases from V and 0 from J, leaving 16 bases between them. The CDR3 loop spans 16 amino acids. CDR1 SGHDT and CDR2 YYEEEE come from the germline V gene. The CDR3 region has the DNA TGTGCCAGCAGCCCCCCTGAGGGGACCTTGAACACTGAAGCTTTCTTT. This translates into CASSPPEGTLNTEAFF.

This chain links TRBV11-2 with TRBJ2-5; D is possibly TRBD2 (5 bases). Between the trimmed V and J ends, which lost 1 base and 2 bases, there was a span of 11 bases. The CDR3 runs to 15 residues. Germline CDR1 and CDR2: SGHAT and FQNNGV. The CDR3 bases are TGTGCCAGCAGCTTAGTTCCCAGAGGGCAAGAGACCCAGTACTTC. Translation gives CASSLVPRGQETQYF.

This clonotype has only a few counts. V usage is TRBV2 and J usage is TRBJ2-1; no firm D call. Trimming removed 8 bases at V and 6 bases at J, with 11 bases between. CDR1 and CDR2 (germline): SNHLY, FYNNEI. The CDR3 is 12 residues long. CDR3 in DNA: TGTGCCAGCGGACGCTACGGCAATGAGCAGTTCTTC. This translates into CASGRYGNEQFF.

V usage is TRBV7-9 and J usage is TRBJ1-5, with 12 nucleotides matching TRBD1. Trimming at V came to 1 base and at J to 6 bases, leaving 7 bases not matched to a gene. Germline lookup yields CDR1 SEHNR and CDR2 FQNEAQ (reference sequence). This CDR3 is 17 amino acids long. DNA for the CDR3: TGTGCCAGCAGCTTAGGTGGGACAGGGGGCGCAGGTCAGCCCCAGCATTTT. Its protein is CASSLGGTGGAGQPQHF.

The chain is built from TRBV4-1 and TRBJ2-3; D is unclear. The CDR3 sequence is 16 residues long. CDR1 and CDR2 from the germline V gene are MGHRA and YSYEKL. Deletions cut 0 bases from V and 2 bases from J, with 12 bases between. The CDR3 protein is CASSQDPRRSTDTQYF. The CDR3 DNA sequence: TGCGCCAGCAGCCAAGATCCAAGGAGATCCACAGATACGCAGTATTTT.

In its sample, this clonotype was seen many times. The chain recombines TRBV5-4 with TRBJ2-1; TRBD2 agrees at 10 bases. The V gene's germline CDR1 is SGHNT and CDR2 YYREEE (reference sequence). Trimming at V came to 5 bases and at J to 3 bases, leaving 8 bases not matched to a gene. The CDR3 length is 16 residues. The CDR3 bases are TGTGCCAGCAGTTGGACTAGCGGATCTCACTACAATGAGCAGTTCTTC. This encodes CASSWTSGSHYNEQFF.

This clonotype was counted between two and nine times. The chain is built from TRBV11-3 and TRBJ2-7; 8 bases match TRBD1. V shed 2 bases and J 5 bases; nucleotides not matched to a gene: 5. The length of the CDR3 is 14 residues. Germline V lookup: CDR1 SGHNT, CDR2 YENEEA. In DNA form, the CDR3 reads TGTGCCAGCAGCTTATCAGGGGGCGCAAACGAGCAGTACTTC. Translated: CASSLSGGANEQYF.

This clonotype was picked up a small number of times. The chain is built from TRBV6-1 and TRBJ2-2; 9 bases are a match to TRBD2. The CDR3 has 16 amino acids. CDR1 and CDR2 from the germline V gene are MNHNS and SASEGT. The V and J ends lost 2 bases and 0 bases, in that order; junction bases with no gene match: 1. The CDR3 spells CASSETSGSNTGELFF. The DNA of the CDR3 is TGTGCCAGCAGTGAAACTAGCGGGTCGAACACCGGGGAGCTGTTTTTT.

The chain has TRBV11-2 and TRBJ2-3; D is unclear. V was clipped by 1 base and J by 3 bases, with 11 bases between them. This CDR3 is 15 amino acids long. CDR1 is SGHAT and CDR2 is FQNNGV in the germline V gene. DNA for the CDR3: TGTGCCAGCAGCTTAGGCAATCCCCAAACAGATACGCAGTATTTT. Its protein product is CASSLGNPQTDTQYF. Variable domain in full (rest from reference TRBV11-2 and TRBJ2-3): EAGVAQSPRYKIIEKRQSVAFWCNPISGHATLYWYQQILGQGPKLLIQFQNNGVVDDSQLPKDRFSAERLKGVDSTLKIQPAKLEDSAVYLCASSLGNPQTDTQYFGPGTRLTVL.

In its sample, this clonotype was seen a few times. The rearrangement joins TRBV7-9 to TRBJ1-2; no reliable D call. CDR1 is SEHNR, CDR2 FQNEAQ, per germline (reference sequence). Between the trimmed V and J ends, which lost 2 bases and 7 bases, there was a span of 8 bases. This CDR3 comprises 12 residues. The CDR3 DNA reads TGTGCCAGCAGCTTAATGACGTTTGGCTACACCTTC. It translates to CASSLMTFGYTF.

The CDR3 region is CASSPPNGLPHEQYF. Here the CDR3 DNA reads TGTGCCAGCTCACCACCGAACGGCTTACCCCACGAGCAGTACTTC. This chain joins TRBV18 and TRBJ2-7; D gene uncertain. CDR1 KGHSH and CDR2 LQKENI come from the germline V gene. The V and J ends lost 0 bases and 5 bases respectively, with 14 bases between them. The CDR3 spans 15 residues.

This clonotype has just a few counts. The rearrangement uses TRBV2 and TRBJ2-1, with D tentatively TRBD1 or TRBD2 (5 bases each). Per germline, CDR1 SNHLY and CDR2 FYNNEI. Trimming left V 6 bases short and J 4 bases short, with 10 bases between. This CDR3 is 13 amino acids long. CDR3 sequence (DNA): TGTGCCAGCAGCGGGACCATGTACAATGAGCAGTTCTTC. Its translation: CASSGTMYNEQFF.

This clonotype was observed a few times. V is TRBV12-3 or TRBV12-4 and J is TRBJ2-3; TRBD2 aligns across 13 bases. This CDR3 is 16 amino acids long. Germline trimming cut 6 bases from V and 4 bases from J; bases unmatched to any gene: 7. In DNA, the CDR3 is TGTGCCAGCAGAAGGACTAGCGGGAGAGGACCAGATACGCAGTATTTT. Translated: CASRRTSGRGPDTQYF.

The chain is built from TRBV29-1 and TRBJ2-2, with TRBD1 identical over 10 bases. The V and J ends lost 5 bases and 6 bases, in that order; junction bases with no gene match: 3. CDR1 and CDR2 from the germline V gene are SQVTM and ANQGSEA. The CDR3 sequence is 13 residues long. The CDR3 nucleotides read TGCAGCGTTACTGGACAGGGGGCCGGGGAGCTGTTTTTT. Translated: CSVTGQGAGELFF.

This clonotype was detected only a few times. The rearrangement joins TRBV7-8 to TRBJ2-1; TRBD2 might be the D (6 bases). Deletions cut 6 bases from V and 0 bases from J, with 21 bases between. Germline assignment: CDR1 SGHVS and CDR2 FQNEAQ. CDR3 size: 18 residues. CDR3 region: CASRVRAGRLSSYNEQFF. CDR3 bases: TGTGCCAGCAGGGTCCGAGCGGGCCGATTGAGCTCCTACAATGAGCAGTTCTTC.

V usage is TRBV10-3 and J usage is TRBJ2-7; tentatively, D is TRBD1 (6 bases). There are 14 residues in the CDR3. The germline V gene has CDR1 ENHRY and CDR2 SYGVKD. V was trimmed by 4 bases and J by 2 bases, leaving 12 bases between them. CDR3 loop: CAISGPGGPYEQYF. The CDR3 DNA is TGTGCCATCAGTGGCCCTGGGGGCCCCTACGAGCAGTACTTC.

This clonotype came up many times. The chain couples TRBV5-1 to TRBJ2-5; D possibly uses TRBD1 or TRBD2 (5 bases each). The CDR3 has 15 residues. The ends were cut back, 0 bases at V and 4 bases at J, with 13 bases in the middle. The germline V gene has CDR1 SGHRS and CDR2 YFSETQ. For the CDR3, the DNA is TGCGCCAGCAGCTTGGCCCTTGGGGGACGAGAGACCCAGTACTTC. This encodes CASSLALGGRETQYF.

This clonotype was counted a few times. V usage is TRBV18 and J usage is TRBJ2-1; 12 nucleotides match TRBD2. Germline CDR1 and CDR2: KGHSH and LQKENI. CDR3 size: 17 residues. V shed 3 bases, J shed 6 bases, and the junction held 9 bases outside the gene matches. CDR3 in DNA: TGTGCCAGCTCACCCAGACTAGCGGGAGACGTTGGCAATGAGCAGTTCTTC. This encodes CASSPRLAGDVGNEQFF.

This clonotype was observed a handful of times. V usage is TRBV7-9 and J usage is TRBJ1-6; 7 nucleotides agree with TRBD1. Per germline, CDR1 SEHNR and CDR2 FQNEAQ (reference sequence). This CDR3 is 17 amino acids long. With 3 bases clipped from V and 6 bases from J, the junction kept 11 bases outside the gene matches. The CDR3 reads CASSFSGQGGRNSPLHF. CDR3 bases: TGTGCCAGCAGCTTTAGTGGCCAGGGGGGTCGTAATTCACCCCTCCACTTT.

The genes are TRBV6-1 and TRBJ2-7; 7 bases align to TRBD1. CDR1 MNHNS and CDR2 SASEGT come from the germline V gene. Trimming cost V 7 bases and J 2 bases; bases outside gene matches: 11. CDR3 length: 15 residues. The CDR3 DNA follows: TGTGCCAGCAACAAGCCCGGGACAGTTCCCTACGAGCAGTACTTC. Protein sequence: CASNKPGTVPYEQYF.

The V and J genes are TRBV6-6 and TRBJ1-5; D is uncertain. The CDR3 length is 14 residues. Trimming stripped 4 bases from V and 0 bases from J, with 7 bases between. The germline V gene encodes CDR1 MNHNY and CDR2 SVGAGI (reference sequence). The DNA of the CDR3 is TGTGCCAGCAGTTCAGTCTATAGCAATCAGCCCCAGCATTTT. The encoded protein is CASSSVYSNQPQHF.

The chain uses TRBV27 and TRBJ2-7; D may be TRBD1 or TRBD2 (6 bases each). Germline V CDR1 and CDR2: MNHEY, SMNVEV (reference sequence). Trimming stripped 3 bases from V and 5 bases from J, with 14 bases between. The CDR3 runs 14 residues. The CDR3 region has the DNA TGTGCCAGCAGTTTGAAGGGGGGTCTCCACGAGCAGTACTTC. Residues: CASSLKGGLHEQYF.